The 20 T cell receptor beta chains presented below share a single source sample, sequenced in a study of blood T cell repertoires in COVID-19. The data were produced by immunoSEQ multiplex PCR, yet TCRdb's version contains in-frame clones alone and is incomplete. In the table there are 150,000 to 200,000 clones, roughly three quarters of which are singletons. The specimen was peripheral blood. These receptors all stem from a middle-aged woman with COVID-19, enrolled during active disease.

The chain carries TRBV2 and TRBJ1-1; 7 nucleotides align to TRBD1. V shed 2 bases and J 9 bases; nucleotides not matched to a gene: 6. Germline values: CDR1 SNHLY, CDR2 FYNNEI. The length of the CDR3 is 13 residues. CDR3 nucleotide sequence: TGTGCCAGCAGTGAAAGGGGGCCCATCAAAGCTTTCTTT. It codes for CASSERGPIKAFF.

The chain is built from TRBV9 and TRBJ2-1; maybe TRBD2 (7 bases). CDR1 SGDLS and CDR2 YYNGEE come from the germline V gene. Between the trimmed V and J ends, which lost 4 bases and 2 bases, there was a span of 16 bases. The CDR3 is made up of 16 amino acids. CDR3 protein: CASSLGGGSAYNEQFF. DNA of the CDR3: TGTGCCAGCAGCCTAGGGGGGGGAAGTGCCTACAATGAGCAGTTCTTC.

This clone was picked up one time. The DNA of the CDR3 is TGCAGTGCTACACAGGGAAACGAGCAGTACTTC. Residues: CSATQGNEQYF. The genes are TRBV20-1 and TRBJ2-7; the D gene is possibly TRBD1 (6 bases). The V end was cut by 4 bases, the J end by 5 bases, with 9 bases between. This CDR3 region has 11 residues. Looked up from germline, CDR1 is DFQATT and CDR2 is SNEGSKA (reference sequence).

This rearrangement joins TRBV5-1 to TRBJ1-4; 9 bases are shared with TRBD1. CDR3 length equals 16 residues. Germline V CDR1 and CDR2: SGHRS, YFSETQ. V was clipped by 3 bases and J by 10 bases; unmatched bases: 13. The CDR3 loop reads CASSSSPGQGLGKLFF. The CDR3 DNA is TGCGCCAGCAGCTCGTCCCCGGGACAGGGTTTAGGAAAACTGTTTTTT.

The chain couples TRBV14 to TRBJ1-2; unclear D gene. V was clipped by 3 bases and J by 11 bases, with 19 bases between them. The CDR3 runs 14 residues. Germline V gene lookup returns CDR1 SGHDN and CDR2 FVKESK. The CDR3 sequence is CASSHTEGLIRYTF. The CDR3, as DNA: TGTGCCAGCAGCCACACCGAGGGTTTGATTCGTTACACCTTC. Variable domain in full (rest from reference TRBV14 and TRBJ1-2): EAGVTQFPSHSVIEKGQTVTLRCDPISGHDNLYWYRRVMGKEIKFLLHFVKESKQDESGMPNNRFLAERTGGTYSTLKVQPAELEDSGVYFCASSHTEGLIRYTFGSGTRLTVV.

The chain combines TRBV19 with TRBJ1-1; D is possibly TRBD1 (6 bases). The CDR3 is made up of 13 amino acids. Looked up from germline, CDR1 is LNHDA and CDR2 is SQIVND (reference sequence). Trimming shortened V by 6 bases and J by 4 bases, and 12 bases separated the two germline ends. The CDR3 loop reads CASREQGSTEAFF. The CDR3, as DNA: TGTGCCAGTAGGGAACAGGGTTCCACTGAAGCTTTCTTT.

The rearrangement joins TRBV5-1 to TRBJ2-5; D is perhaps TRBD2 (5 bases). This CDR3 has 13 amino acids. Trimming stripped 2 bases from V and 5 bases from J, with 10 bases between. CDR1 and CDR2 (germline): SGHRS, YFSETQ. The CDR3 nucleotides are TGCGCCAGCAGCTTCCCCGGGGAGGAGACCCAGTACTTC. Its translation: CASSFPGEETQYF.

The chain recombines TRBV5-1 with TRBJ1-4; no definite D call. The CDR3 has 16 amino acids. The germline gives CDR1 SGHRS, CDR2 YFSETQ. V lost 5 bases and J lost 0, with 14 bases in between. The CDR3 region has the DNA TGCGCCAGCAGGGATATGTTAGGAGCAACTAATGAAAAACTGTTTTTT. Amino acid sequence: CASRDMLGATNEKLFF.

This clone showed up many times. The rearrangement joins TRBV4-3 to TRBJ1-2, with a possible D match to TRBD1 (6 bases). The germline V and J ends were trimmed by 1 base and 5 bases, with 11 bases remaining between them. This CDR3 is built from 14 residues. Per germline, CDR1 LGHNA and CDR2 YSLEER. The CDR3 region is CASSQGQVGYGYTF. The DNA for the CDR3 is TGCGCCAGCAGCCAAGGACAGGTGGGGTATGGCTACACCTTC.

The DNA of the CDR3 is TGCGCCAGCAGCTTCTCGGGACAGGGGGCGAAGGGCTATGGCTACACCTTC. Protein: CASSFSGQGAKGYGYTF. The rearrangement uses TRBV5-1 and TRBJ1-2; 12 bases map to TRBD1. The germline gives CDR1 SGHRS, CDR2 YFSETQ. V gave up 2 bases and J gave up 4 bases; unmatched junction bases: 9. The length of the CDR3 is 17 residues.

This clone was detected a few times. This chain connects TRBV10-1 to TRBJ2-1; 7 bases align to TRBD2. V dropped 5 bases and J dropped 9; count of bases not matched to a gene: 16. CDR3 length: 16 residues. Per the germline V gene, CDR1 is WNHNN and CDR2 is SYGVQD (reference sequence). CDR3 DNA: TGCGCCAGCAGTTCCTATCCCGAGACTAGCTTTTTTGAGCAGTTCTTC. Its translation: CASSSYPETSFFEQFF.

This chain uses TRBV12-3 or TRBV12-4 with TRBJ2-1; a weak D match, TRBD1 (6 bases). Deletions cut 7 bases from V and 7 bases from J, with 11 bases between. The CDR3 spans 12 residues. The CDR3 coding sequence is TGTGCCAGCAATACAGGGTGGAATGAGCAGTTCTTC. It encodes CASNTGWNEQFF.

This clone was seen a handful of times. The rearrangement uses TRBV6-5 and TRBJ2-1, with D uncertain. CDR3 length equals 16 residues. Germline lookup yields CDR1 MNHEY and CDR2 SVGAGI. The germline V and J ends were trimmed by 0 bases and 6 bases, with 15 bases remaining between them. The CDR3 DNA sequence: TGTGCCAGCAGTTACTCTTCAAGCCCCTCGGGCAATGAGCAGTTCTTC. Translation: CASSYSSSPSGNEQFF.

The CDR3 here is CASRAGDGYTF. CDR3 in DNA: TGTGCCTCAAGAGCGGGGGATGGCTACACCTTC. The rearrangement links TRBV30 to TRBJ1-2, with D possibly being TRBD1 (5 bases). CDR1 and CDR2 from the germline V gene are GTSNPN and SVGIG (reference sequence). CDR3 length equals 11 residues. Trimming removed 7 bases at V and 6 bases at J, with 12 bases between.

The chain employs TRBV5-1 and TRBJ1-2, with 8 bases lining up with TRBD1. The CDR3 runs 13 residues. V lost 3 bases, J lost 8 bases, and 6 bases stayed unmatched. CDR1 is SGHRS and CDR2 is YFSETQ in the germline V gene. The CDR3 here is CASSSTGELGYTF. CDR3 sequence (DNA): TGCGCCAGCAGCTCGACAGGGGAGTTGGGCTACACCTTC.

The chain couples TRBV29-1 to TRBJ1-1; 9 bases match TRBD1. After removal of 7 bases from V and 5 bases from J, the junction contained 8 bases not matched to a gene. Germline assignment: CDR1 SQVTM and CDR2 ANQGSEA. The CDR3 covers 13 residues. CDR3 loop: CSAGTGKKTEAFF. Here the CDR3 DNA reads TGCAGCGCCGGGACAGGGAAAAAGACTGAAGCTTTCTTT.

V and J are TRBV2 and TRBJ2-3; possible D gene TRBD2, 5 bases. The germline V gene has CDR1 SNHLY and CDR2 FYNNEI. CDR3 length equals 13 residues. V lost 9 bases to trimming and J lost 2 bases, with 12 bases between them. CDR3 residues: CASAGEFTDTQYF. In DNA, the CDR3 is TGTGCCAGTGCCGGGGAATTCACAGATACGCAGTATTTT.

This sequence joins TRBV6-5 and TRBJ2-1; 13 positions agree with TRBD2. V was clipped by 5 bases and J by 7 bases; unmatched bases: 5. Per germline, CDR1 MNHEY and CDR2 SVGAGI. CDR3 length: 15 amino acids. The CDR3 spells CASSLSTSGGNEQFF. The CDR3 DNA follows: TGTGCCAGCAGTCTTTCGACTAGCGGGGGGAATGAGCAGTTCTTC.

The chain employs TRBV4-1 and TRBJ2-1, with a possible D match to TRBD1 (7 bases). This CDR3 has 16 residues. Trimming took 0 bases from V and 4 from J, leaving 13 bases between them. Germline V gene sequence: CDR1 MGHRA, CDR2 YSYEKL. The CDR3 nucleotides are TGCGCCAGCAGCCAAGACCCGACAGGGAGGTACAATGAGCAGTTCTTC. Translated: CASSQDPTGRYNEQFF.

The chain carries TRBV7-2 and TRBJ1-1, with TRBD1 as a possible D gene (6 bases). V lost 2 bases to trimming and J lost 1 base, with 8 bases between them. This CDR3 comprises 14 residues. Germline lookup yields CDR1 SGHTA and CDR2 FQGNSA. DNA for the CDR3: TGTGCCAGCAGCTTAACGGGACAGAACACTGAAGCTTTCTTT. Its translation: CASSLTGQNTEAFF.